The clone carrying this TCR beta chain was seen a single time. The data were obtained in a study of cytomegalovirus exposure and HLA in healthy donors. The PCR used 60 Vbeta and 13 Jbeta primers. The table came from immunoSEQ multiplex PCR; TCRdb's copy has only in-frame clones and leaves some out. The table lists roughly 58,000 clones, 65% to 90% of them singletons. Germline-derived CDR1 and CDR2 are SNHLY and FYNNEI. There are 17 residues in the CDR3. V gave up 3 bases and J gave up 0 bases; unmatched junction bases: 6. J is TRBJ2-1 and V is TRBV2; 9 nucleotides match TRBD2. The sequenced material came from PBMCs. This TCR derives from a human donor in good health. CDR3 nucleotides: TGTGCCAGCAGTGAGCTAGCGGGAAGCCTCTCCTACAATGAGCAGTTCTTC. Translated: CASSELAGSLSYNEQFF.